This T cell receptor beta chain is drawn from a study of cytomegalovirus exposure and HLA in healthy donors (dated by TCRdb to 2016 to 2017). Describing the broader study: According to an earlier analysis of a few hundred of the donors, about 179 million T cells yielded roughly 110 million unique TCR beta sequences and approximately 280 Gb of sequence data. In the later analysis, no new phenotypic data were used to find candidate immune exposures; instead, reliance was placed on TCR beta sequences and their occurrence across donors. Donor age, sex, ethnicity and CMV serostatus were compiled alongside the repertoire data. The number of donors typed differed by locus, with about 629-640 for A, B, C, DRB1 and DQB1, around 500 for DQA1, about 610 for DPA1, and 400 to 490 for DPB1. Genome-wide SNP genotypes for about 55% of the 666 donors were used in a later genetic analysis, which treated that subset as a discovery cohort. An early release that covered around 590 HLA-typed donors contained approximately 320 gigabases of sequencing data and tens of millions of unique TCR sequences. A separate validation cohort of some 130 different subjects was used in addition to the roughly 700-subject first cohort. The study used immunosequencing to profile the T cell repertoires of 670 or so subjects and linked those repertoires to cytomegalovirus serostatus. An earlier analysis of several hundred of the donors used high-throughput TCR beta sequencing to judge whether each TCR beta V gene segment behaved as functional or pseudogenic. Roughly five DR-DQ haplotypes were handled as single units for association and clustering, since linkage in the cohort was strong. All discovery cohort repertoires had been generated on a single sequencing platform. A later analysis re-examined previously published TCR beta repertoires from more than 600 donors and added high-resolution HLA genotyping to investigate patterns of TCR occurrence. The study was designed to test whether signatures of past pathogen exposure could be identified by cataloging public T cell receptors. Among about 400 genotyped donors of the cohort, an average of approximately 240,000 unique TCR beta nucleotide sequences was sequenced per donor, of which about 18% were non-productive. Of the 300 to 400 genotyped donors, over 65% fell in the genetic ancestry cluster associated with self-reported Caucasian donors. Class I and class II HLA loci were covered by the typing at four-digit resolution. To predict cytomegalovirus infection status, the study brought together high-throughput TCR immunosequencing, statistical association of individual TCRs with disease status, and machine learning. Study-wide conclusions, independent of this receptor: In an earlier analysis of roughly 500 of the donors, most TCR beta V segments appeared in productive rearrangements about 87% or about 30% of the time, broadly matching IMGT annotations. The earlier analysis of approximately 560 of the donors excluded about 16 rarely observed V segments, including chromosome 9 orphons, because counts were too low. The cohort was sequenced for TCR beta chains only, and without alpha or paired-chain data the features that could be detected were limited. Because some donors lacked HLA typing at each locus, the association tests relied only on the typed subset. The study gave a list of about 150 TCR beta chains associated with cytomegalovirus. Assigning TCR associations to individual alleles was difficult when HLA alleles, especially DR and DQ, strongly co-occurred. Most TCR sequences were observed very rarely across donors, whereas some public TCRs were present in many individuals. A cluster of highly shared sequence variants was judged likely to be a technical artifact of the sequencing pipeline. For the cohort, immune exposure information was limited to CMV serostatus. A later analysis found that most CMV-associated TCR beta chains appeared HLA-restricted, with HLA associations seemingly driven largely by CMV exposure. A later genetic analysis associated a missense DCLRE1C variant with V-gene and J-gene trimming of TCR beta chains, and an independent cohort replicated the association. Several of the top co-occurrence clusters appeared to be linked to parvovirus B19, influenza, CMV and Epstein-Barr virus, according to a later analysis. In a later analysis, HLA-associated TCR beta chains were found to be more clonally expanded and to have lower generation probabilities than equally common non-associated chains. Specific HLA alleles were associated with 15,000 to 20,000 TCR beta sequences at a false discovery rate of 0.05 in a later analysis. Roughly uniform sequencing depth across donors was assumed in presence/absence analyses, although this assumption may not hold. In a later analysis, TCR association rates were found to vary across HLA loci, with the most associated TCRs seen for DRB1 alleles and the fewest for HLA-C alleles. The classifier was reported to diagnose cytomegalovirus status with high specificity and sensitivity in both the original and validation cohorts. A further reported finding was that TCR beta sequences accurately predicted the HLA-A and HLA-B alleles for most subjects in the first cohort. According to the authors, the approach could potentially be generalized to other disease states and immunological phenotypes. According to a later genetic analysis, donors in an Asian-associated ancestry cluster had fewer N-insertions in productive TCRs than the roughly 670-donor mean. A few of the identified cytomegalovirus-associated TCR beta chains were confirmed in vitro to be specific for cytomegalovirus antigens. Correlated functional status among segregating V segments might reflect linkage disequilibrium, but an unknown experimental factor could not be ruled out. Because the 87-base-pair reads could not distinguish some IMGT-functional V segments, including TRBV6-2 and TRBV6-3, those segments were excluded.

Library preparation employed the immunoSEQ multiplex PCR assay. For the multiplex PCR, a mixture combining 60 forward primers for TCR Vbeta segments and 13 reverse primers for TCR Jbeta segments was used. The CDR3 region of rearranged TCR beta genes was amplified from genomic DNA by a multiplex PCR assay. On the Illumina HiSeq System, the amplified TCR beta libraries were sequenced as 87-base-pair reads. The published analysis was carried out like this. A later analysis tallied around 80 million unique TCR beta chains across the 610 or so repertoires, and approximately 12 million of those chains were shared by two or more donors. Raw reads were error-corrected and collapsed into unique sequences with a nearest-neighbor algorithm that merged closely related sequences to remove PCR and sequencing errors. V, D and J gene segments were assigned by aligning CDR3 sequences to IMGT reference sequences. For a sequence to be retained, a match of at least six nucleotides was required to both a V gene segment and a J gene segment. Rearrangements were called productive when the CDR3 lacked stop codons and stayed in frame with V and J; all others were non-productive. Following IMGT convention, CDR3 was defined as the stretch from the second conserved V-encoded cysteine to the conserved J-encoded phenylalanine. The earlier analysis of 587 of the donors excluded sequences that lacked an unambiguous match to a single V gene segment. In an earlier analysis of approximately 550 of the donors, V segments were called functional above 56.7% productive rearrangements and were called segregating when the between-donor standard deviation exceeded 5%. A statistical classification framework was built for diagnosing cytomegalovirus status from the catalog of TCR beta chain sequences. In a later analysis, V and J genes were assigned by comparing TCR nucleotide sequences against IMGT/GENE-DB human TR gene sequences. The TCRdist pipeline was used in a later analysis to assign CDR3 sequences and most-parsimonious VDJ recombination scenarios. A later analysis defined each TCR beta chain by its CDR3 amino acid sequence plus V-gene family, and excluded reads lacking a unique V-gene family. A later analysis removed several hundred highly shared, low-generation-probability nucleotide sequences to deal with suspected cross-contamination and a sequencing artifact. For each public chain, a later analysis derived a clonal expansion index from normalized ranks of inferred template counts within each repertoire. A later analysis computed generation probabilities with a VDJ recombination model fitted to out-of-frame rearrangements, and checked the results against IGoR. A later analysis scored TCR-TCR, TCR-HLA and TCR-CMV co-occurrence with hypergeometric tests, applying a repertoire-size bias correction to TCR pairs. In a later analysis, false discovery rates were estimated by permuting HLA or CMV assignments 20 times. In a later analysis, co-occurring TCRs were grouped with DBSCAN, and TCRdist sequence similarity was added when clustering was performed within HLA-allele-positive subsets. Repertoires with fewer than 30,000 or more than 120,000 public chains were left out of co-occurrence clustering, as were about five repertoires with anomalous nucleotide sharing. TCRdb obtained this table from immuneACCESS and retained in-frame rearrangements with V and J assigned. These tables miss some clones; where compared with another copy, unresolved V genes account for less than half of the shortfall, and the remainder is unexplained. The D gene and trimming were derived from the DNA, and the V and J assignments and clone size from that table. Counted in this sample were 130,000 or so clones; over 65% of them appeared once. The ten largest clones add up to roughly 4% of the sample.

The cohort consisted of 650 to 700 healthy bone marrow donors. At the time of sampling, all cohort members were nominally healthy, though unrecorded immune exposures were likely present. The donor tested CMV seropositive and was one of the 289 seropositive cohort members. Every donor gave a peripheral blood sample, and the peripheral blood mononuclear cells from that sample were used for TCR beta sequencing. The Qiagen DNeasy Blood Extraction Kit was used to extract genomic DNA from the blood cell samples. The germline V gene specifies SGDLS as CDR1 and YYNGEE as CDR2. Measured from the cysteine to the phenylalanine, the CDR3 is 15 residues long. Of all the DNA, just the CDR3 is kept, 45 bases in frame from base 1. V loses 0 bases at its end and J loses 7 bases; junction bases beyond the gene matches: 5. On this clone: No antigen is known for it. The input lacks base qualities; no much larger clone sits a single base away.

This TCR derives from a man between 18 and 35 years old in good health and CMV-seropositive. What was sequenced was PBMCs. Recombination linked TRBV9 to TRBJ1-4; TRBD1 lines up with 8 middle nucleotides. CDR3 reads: CASSVGTGSAEKLFF. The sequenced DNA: TGTGCCAGCAGCGTAGGGACAGGGAGCGCTGAAAAACTGTTTTTT.